Following are 20 T cell receptor beta chains from one sample sequenced in a study of shared clonotypes between healthy human individuals. Only CD45RO-negative cells positively selected for CCR7 counted as naive CD8 cells, so terminally differentiated effector memory CD45RA+ cells were excluded. TCRdb's copy holds only in-frame clones and misses some; the assay was immunoSEQ multiplex PCR. Of roughly 1,800,000 clones detected, about 95% appear once; the ten largest clones hold more than 0.9%. Sequenced sample: naive CD8+ T cells sorted from blood. These receptors came from a man aged 18 to 29 in good health.

As concerns this clone: At the DNA level, this CDR3 is encoded by other sequences in the same sample as well. The chain recombines TRBV28 with TRBJ2-7, with TRBD1 matching 9 bases. CDR3 length equals 13 residues. Germline V gene data show CDR1 as MDHEN and CDR2 as SYDVKM. V lost 4 bases, J lost 5 bases, and 3 bases stayed unmatched. In DNA, the CDR3 is TGTGCCAGCAGTTCGGACAGGGGTCACGAGCAGTACTTC. Translation gives CASSSDRGHEQYF.

The genes are TRBV6-6 and TRBJ2-7, with D perhaps matching TRBD1 (6 bases). The CDR3 consists of 15 residues. The V end lost 9 bases, the J end lost 2 bases, and 20 bases lay between the germline ends. The germline V gene has CDR1 MNHNY and CDR2 SVGAGI (reference sequence). CDR3 in DNA: TGTGCCAGTTGCGTAGGGGGAGAGATTCCCTACGAGCAGTACTTC. It translates to CASCVGGEIPYEQYF.

V and J are TRBV13 and TRBJ1-2; TRBD1 might be the D (5 bases). Germline assignment: CDR1 PRHDT and CDR2 FYEKMQ (reference sequence). The length of the CDR3 is 14 residues. Trimming shortened V by 0 bases and J by 6 bases, and 11 bases separated the two germline ends. The CDR3 DNA reads TGTGCCAGCAGCTTAGGCCGCAGGGAGAATGGCTACACCTTC. Protein product: CASSLGRRENGYTF.

The chain combines TRBV13 with TRBJ2-2; weak D call: TRBD2 (6 bases). This CDR3 spans 16 amino acids. V shed 5 bases and J shed 2 bases, with 15 bases lying between them. The germline gives CDR1 PRHDT, CDR2 FYEKMQ (reference sequence). Here the CDR3 reads CASSEIGTDNTGELFF. In DNA, the CDR3 is TGTGCCAGCAGCGAGATAGGGACTGACAACACCGGGGAGCTGTTTTTT.

This sequence joins TRBV11-2 and TRBJ1-1; TRBD1 is a possible D gene (5 bases). Germline V CDR1 and CDR2: SGHAT, FQNNGV. Trimming shortened V by 5 bases and J by 5 bases, and 18 bases separated the two germline ends. This CDR3 region has 15 residues. CDR3: CASSPPPAGRTEAFF. CDR3 DNA: TGTGCCAGCAGCCCCCCACCGGCAGGGCGGACTGAAGCTTTCTTT.

The J gene is TRBJ1-1, the V gene TRBV4-1; D call uncertain. Trimming removed 1 base from V and 0 bases from J, with 15 bases in between. CDR1 MGHRA and CDR2 YSYEKL come from the germline V gene. CDR3 length equals 17 residues. The CDR3 protein is CASSQGGTGSLNTEAFF. In nucleotides, the CDR3 is TGCGCCAGCAGCCAAGGGGGAACGGGCAGCTTGAACACTGAAGCTTTCTTT.

In this sample, this clone turned up once. The chain combines TRBV27 with TRBJ2-7; 8 nucleotides match TRBD2. The CDR3 runs 16 residues. The V gene end was trimmed by 3 bases and the J gene end by 2 bases; junction bases not matched to a gene: 9. Germline V gene sequence: CDR1 MNHEY, CDR2 SMNVEV (reference sequence). The CDR3 sequence: CASSFSAGVIPYEQYF. DNA for the CDR3: TGTGCCAGCAGTTTCTCAGCGGGAGTTATCCCCTACGAGCAGTACTTC.

The chain couples TRBV9 to TRBJ2-4, with D possibly TRBD1 on 6 matching bases. Germline V gene data show CDR1 as SGDLS and CDR2 as YYNGEE. The V and J ends lost 0 bases and 7 bases respectively, with 17 bases between them. There are 16 residues in the CDR3. The CDR3 here is CASSVDTGSPRNIQYF. CDR3 nucleotides: TGTGCCAGCAGCGTAGACACAGGGTCCCCTCGGAACATTCAGTACTTC.

A word on this clone: Other DNA sequences in the sample encode the same CDR3. This sequence joins TRBV5-1 and TRBJ2-7; D ambiguous. Germline CDR1 SGHRS, CDR2 YFSETQ. The CDR3 loop spans 11 amino acids. Trimming shortened V by 3 bases and J by 3 bases, and 4 bases separated the two germline ends. The CDR3 coding sequence is TGCGCCAGCAGCTCTAACTACGAGCAGTACTTC. It codes for CASSSNYEQYF.

CDR3 loop: CASSLASFGDYGYTF. In DNA, the CDR3 is TGTGCCAGCAGCTTAGCCAGCTTTGGGGACTATGGCTACACCTTC. The V gene is TRBV11-2, the J gene TRBJ1-2, with D unclear. Trimming shortened V by 1 base and J by 3 bases, and 12 bases separated the two germline ends. This CDR3 has 15 amino acids. CDR1 and CDR2 (germline): SGHAT, FQNNGV.

The gene calls are TRBV2 and TRBJ2-1; D perhaps matches TRBD2 (6 bases). V was trimmed by 6 bases and J by 3 bases, leaving 15 bases between them. The CDR3 runs to 15 residues. Germline V lookup: CDR1 SNHLY, CDR2 FYNNEI. The CDR3 DNA is TGTGCCAGCAGCCCCGGGGGAGCCCGCTACAATGAGCAGTTCTTC. Its translation is CASSPGGARYNEQFF.

About this clone itself: The same CDR3 can be traced to other DNA sequences in this sample. V is TRBV30 and J is TRBJ1-3; D gene uncertain. This CDR3 spans 13 amino acids. V was clipped by 1 base and J by 1 base, with 5 bases between them. Per the germline V gene, CDR1 is GTSNPN and CDR2 is SVGIG (reference sequence). The DNA of the CDR3 is TGTGCCTGGAGTGATGGTTCTGGAAACACCATATATTTT. Its translation is CAWSDGSGNTIYF.

V is TRBV21-1 and J is TRBJ2-3; the DNA was not used to check the table's D call, TRBD2. TRBV21-1 is a pseudogene locus. The CDR3 is 17 residues long. CDR3 in amino acids: CASSRDAFAGRTDTQYF. DNA for the CDR3: TGTGCCAGCAGCCGCGACGCTTTTGCGGGAAGGACAGATACGCAGTATTTT.

The chain combines TRBV2 with TRBJ1-1; the D gene is possibly TRBD1 (5 bases). CDR1 SNHLY and CDR2 FYNNEI come from the germline V gene. The CDR3 extends over 13 amino acids. Trimming pared 6 bases from V and 6 bases from J, leaving 14 bases between. The CDR3 protein is CASRGLGVAEAFF. Written as DNA, the CDR3 is TGTGCCAGCAGGGGTTTGGGGGTGGCTGAAGCTTTCTTT.

The chain couples TRBV5-6 to TRBJ1-1; D not resolved. With 3 bases removed from V and 0 bases from J, the gap between germline ends came to 3 bases. In germline, CDR1 is SGHDT, CDR2 YYEEEE. The CDR3 is 12 residues long. CDR3 DNA sequence: TGTGCCAGCAGCTCGATGAACACTGAAGCTTTCTTT. Translating it yields CASSSMNTEAFF.

About this clone: The sample holds other DNA sequences that translate to the same CDR3. The rearrangement joins TRBV4-1 to TRBJ2-5, with TRBD2 matching 8 bases. The germline CDR1 and CDR2 sequences are MGHRA and YSYEKL. The CDR3 sequence is 15 residues long. With V trimmed by 1 base and J by 5 bases, 6 bases remained unmatched. CDR3: CASSQAPGGGETQYF. Here the CDR3 DNA reads TGCGCCAGCAGCCAAGCCCCGGGGGGGGGCGAGACCCAGTACTTC.

The J gene is TRBJ2-5, the V gene TRBV11-2; no firm D call. The V end was cut by 6 bases, the J end by 5 bases, with 7 bases between. Germline CDR1 and CDR2: SGHAT and FQNNGV. The CDR3 sequence is 11 residues long. Here the CDR3 DNA reads TGTGCCAGCAGAAAATGGGAGACCCAGTACTTC. Its translation is CASRKWETQYF.

Of note for this clone: The same CDR3 is also encoded by other DNA sequences in this sample. Written as DNA, the CDR3 is TGTGCCAGCAGCTTGGGGGGTGGCGAGCAGTACTTC. Translated, it gives CASSLGGGEQYF. V usage is TRBV7-9 and J usage is TRBJ2-7; D might be TRBD2 (6 bases). V lost 3 bases and J lost 6, with 9 bases in between. The CDR3 runs 12 residues. CDR1 and CDR2 (germline): SEHNR, FQNEAQ (reference sequence).

The chain uses TRBV4-2 and TRBJ1-4; D remains ambiguous. The CDR3 runs to 15 residues. Trimming took 4 bases from V and 8 from J, leaving 17 bases between them. CDR1 and CDR2 (germline): LGHNA, YNFKEQ. CDR3 sequence reads: CASSPELVIGEKLFF. Written as DNA, the CDR3 is TGTGCCAGCAGCCCAGAATTAGTTATCGGGGAAAAACTGTTTTTT.

The chain employs TRBV5-4 and TRBJ1-1, with TRBD1 matching over 8 bases. Germline assignment: CDR1 SGHNT and CDR2 YYREEE (reference sequence). The length of the CDR3 is 14 residues. Trimming at V came to 6 bases and at J to 4 bases, leaving 8 bases not matched to a gene. CDR3 sequence (DNA): TGTGCCAGCACCCCTTACAGGGGGGGCACTGAAGCTTTCTTT. It encodes CASTPYRGGTEAFF.